This T cell receptor (beta chain) was recovered during a study of early T cells in non-severe SARS-CoV-2 infection (dated by TCRdb to about 2021). For context, the study as a whole: TCR sequencing used bulk RNA from unsorted whole blood, so alpha and beta chains could not be paired. Overall results and qualifications from the work: Matching against VDJdb was skewed toward anti-spike CD8 responses, likely underestimated virus-specific expansions, and missed private and CD4 specificities.

At least ten counts were recorded for this clonotype. No antigen is known for it. Base qualities are not at hand, and no much larger clone is one base apart. This was a case-control study nested in a cohort of healthcare workers in London, UK, who had nasopharyngeal swab PCR tests and blood samples taken every week. Healthcare workers were recruited between 23 and 31 March 2020, during the week of the UK lockdown, and were followed weekly for up to roughly 15 weeks. Libraries were built with 5' RACE. Sequencing instrument: NextSeq 500. To correct for sequencing error and PCR bias, the TCR library protocol tagged individual cDNA molecules with unique molecular identifiers. TCR alpha and beta chains were both sequenced, and the abundances of alpha and beta sequences in each sample were closely correlated with each other. Per the original workflow: V gene, J gene and CDR3 annotation of TCR sequences was performed with Decombinator V4. TCRs were defined as expanded if a significant change between any two time points was detected under a Poisson model with p below 0.0001. TCR abundances were normalised to the total number of TCRs sequenced in each sample and reported as counts per million. TRAV1-2 paired with TRAJ12, TRAJ20 or TRAJ33 defined MAIT TCRs, while TRAV10 paired with TRAJ18 defined iNKT TCRs. VDJdb, accessed 1 November 2021, was searched for CMV, EBV and SARS-CoV-2 annotated TCRs, excluding TCRs annotated for multiple antigens. The public reads were reanalyzed by TCRdb: fastp trimming at Q25, MiXCR alignment, in-frame beta chains only. Each record represents a unique CDR3 protein, reported with the most common genes and DNA among its rows. These V and J calls originate from TCRdb's pipeline instead of the authors' own analysis. Recorded for this sample are roughly 60,000 distinct CDR3 sequences; 5.6% of them occurred a single time. 6.5% to 8.5% of the sample rests with the top ten.

Between the V and J ends, shortened by 2 bases and 0 bases respectively, the junction contains 13 bases. Sequences MNHNS (CDR1) and SASEGT (CDR2) are obtained from the germline V gene. Its CDR3 holds 16 amino acids, cysteine through phenylalanine. Of the read, only the CDR3 DNA is kept; its 48 bases are in frame from base 1. The chain uses TRBV6-1 and TRBJ1-1; a tentative D call is TRBD1 (6 bases match). Sequencing was done on a sample of whole blood. This clonotype was sampled from an adult who was a healthcare worker with PCR-confirmed SARS-CoV-2 infection or an uninfected control (not recorded which). The encoded CDR3 is CASSEFMGAMNTEAFF. The DNA is as follows: TGTGCCAGCAGTGAATTTATGGGGGCCATGAACACTGAAGCTTTCTTT.